This entry features one T cell receptor (beta chain) sequence. Its antigen is still unknown. The data belong to a study of T cell responses to AZD1222 COVID-19 vaccine. Study-level findings and limits: Regions 160-218 and 743-854 held dominance among vaccine-associated CD4 TCRs, which spanned spike. The breadth and depth of Spike-specific TCRs increased once two AZD1222 doses had been given. The peak T cell response came first, and repertoires were sampled only after it.

The CDR3 contains 13 residues. CDR1 and CDR2 (germline): SGHDT, YYEEEE. After removal of 6 bases from V and 5 bases from J, the junction contained 8 bases not matched to a gene. Second-dose intervals near 4 or 12 weeks were combined. The table came from immunoSEQ multiplex PCR; TCRdb's copy has only in-frame clones and leaves some out. The table records some 120,000 clones, approximately 90% of them present only once. The clonotype was recovered from an adult who received the AZD1222 COVID-19 vaccine. This specimen was peripheral blood, taken 28 days after the second AZD1222 dose. The V gene is TRBV5-6, the J gene TRBJ2-7; TRBD2 matches at 7 bases. CDR3 amino acids: CASMLGEGHEQYF. CDR3 in DNA: TGTGCCAGCATGCTGGGGGAGGGCCACGAGCAGTACTTC.